This is a list of T cell receptor beta chains from one sample in a study of blood T cells in healthy people across ages. TCRdb passed the 5' RACE reads through MiXCR, listing each CDR3 protein once. In the table there are around 800,000 distinct CDR3 sequences, 40% to 50% of which are singletons. Input material: blood. All receptors come from a man aged 55 to 70 in good health. CDR3s include the opening cysteine and the closing phenylalanine or tryptophan. A D gene is named only where the DNA matches it firmly. Expanded clones get a size class; other rows say once, few or many, or leave the size out.

D gene	clone size	V gene	J gene	CDR3 protein	CDR3 DNA
TRBD1	.	TRBV6-2/TRBV6-3	TRBJ2-1	CASETGQGRNEQFF	TGTGCCAGCGAGACGGGACAGGGGAGGAATGAGCAGTTCTTC
TRBD1	.	TRBV6-5	TRBJ2-2	CASSYSRTGGIGELFF	TGTGCCAGCAGTTACTCCCGGACAGGGGGGATCGGGGAGCTGTTTTTT
.	.	TRBV20-1	TRBJ2-7	CSARVGLTSNEQYF	TGCAGTGCTAGAGTAGGGTTGACCTCCAACGAGCAGTACTTC
TRBD1	.	TRBV10-3	TRBJ1-1	CAISESRTGRNAEAFF	TGTGCCATCAGTGAGTCGAGGACAGGGCGTAATGCTGAAGCTTTCTTT
TRBD1	.	TRBV6-5	TRBJ2-3	CASSYVAGTGTDTQYF	TGTGCCAGCAGTTACGTAGCCGGGACAGGCACAGATACGCAGTATTTT
TRBD1	.	TRBV7-2	TRBJ2-7	CASRRDRDRGKQYF	TGTGCCAGTCGGAGGGACAGGGATAGAGGAAAGCAGTACTTC
.	.	TRBV4-3	TRBJ1-1	CASSQDPYQGAFF	TGCGCCAGCAGCCAAGATCCGTACCAGGGAGCTTTCTTT
.	few	TRBV5-1	TRBJ2-3	CASSSGTSDTQYF	TGCGCCAGCAGCTCGGGGACTTCCGATACGCAGTATTTT
.	.	TRBV20-1	TRBJ2-4	CSASTRTKNIQYF	TGCAGTGCTTCAACCAGGACTAAAAACATTCAGTACTTC
TRBD1	few	TRBV27	TRBJ1-5	CASSFGTVHSNQPQHF	TGTGCCAGCAGTTTCGGGACAGTCCATAGCAATCAGCCCCAGCATTTT
.	.	TRBV28	TRBJ2-1	CASTSGVLGQNEQFF	TGTGCCAGCACCTCTGGTGTTCTCGGTCAAAATGAGCAGTTCTTC
TRBD1	.	TRBV10-3	TRBJ1-6	CAISESRQGDSPLHF	TGTGCCATCAGTGAGTCGAGACAGGGTGATTCACCCCTCCACTTT
.	.	TRBV7-9	TRBJ2-5	CASSYRDPSLQETQYF	TGTGCCAGCAGCTACCGGGACCCCTCGCTCCAAGAGACCCAGTACTTC
.	.	TRBV30	TRBJ2-7	CAWSVPHEQYF	TGTGCCTGGAGTGTGCCACACGAGCAGTACTTC
.	.	TRBV20-1	TRBJ1-6	CSASRGHSPLHF	TGCAGTGCTAGCAGGGGTCACTCACCCCTCCACTTT
TRBD1	few	TRBV5-1	TRBJ2-7	CASSLKGQEELYEQYF	TGCGCCAGCAGCCTGAAGGGACAGGAGGAACTCTACGAGCAGTACTTC
.	.	TRBV7-8	TRBJ2-7	CASTLVPGDAYEQYF	TGTGCCAGCACCCTAGTCCCGGGGGACGCCTACGAGCAGTACTTC
.	few	TRBV9	TRBJ1-6	CASSAGTYNSPLHF	TGTGCCAGCAGCGCCGGGACCTATAATTCACCCCTCCACTTT
.	.	TRBV24-1	TRBJ2-1	CATSAFAGNEQFF	TGTGCCACCAGTGCGTTCGCAGGGAATGAGCAGTTCTTC
.	few	TRBV7-8	TRBJ2-7	CASSQAEAGGYEQYF	TGTGCCAGCAGCCAAGCAGAAGCCGGTGGCTACGAGCAGTACTTC
TRBD1	.	TRBV24-1	TRBJ2-5	CATSDGPGGSETQYF	TGTGCCACCAGTGATGGGCCAGGGGGTTCGGAGACCCAGTACTTC
.	.	TRBV27	TRBJ2-1	CASRRRSVVDNEQFF	TGTGCCAGCAGAAGACGGTCCGTGGTGGACAATGAGCAGTTCTTC
.	few	TRBV2	TRBJ2-5	CASRSKGLAQETQYF	TGTGCCAGCAGGTCCAAAGGGCTGGCCCAAGAGACCCAGTACTTC
.	.	TRBV3-1	TRBJ2-5	CASSHSQGYGTQYF	TGTGCCAGCAGCCATAGCCAGGGTTATGGGACCCAGTACTTC
.	few	TRBV6-2/TRBV6-3	TRBJ2-7	CASSSPVLKTGSKAYEQYF	TGTGCCAGCAGTTCGCCTGTTTTAAAAACAGGGTCCAAGGCCTACGAGCAGTACTTC
.	few	TRBV5-1	TRBJ2-1	CASSLDLNNEQFF	TGCGCCAGCAGTTTGGACCTGAACAATGAGCAGTTCTTC
.	.	TRBV5-6	TRBJ2-5	CASNPEGQETQYF	TGTGCCAGCAATCCCGAGGGACAAGAGACCCAGTACTTC
.	.	TRBV28	TRBJ2-3	CASFFADTQYF	TGTGCCAGCTTTTTTGCAGATACGCAGTATTTT
.	few	TRBV29-1	TRBJ2-3	CSVEGTASTDTQYF	TGCAGCGTTGAAGGGACAGCTAGCACAGATACGCAGTATTTT
.	.	TRBV12-3/TRBV12-4	TRBJ2-3	CASSNYGSSPDTQYF	TGTGCCAGCAGTAACTATGGATCCTCCCCGGATACGCAGTATTTT
.	.	TRBV4-3	TRBJ1-1	CASSHRGDEAFF	TGCGCCAGCAGCCACCGCGGGGATGAAGCTTTCTTT
.	once	TRBV6-5	TRBJ2-1	CATYHQGGGRLNEQFF	TGTGCCACGTATCATCAGGGGGGGGGCCGTTTGAATGAGCAGTTCTTC
.	.	TRBV6-2/TRBV6-3	TRBJ2-7	CASSPIRDKSYEQYF	TGTGCCAGCAGCCCCATTCGGGACAAGTCCTACGAGCAGTACTTC
.	.	TRBV5-1	TRBJ2-5	CASSFAETQYF	TGCGCCAGCAGCTTCGCGGAGACCCAGTACTTC
.	.	TRBV6-2/TRBV6-3	TRBJ2-7	CASSPARIKQYF	TGTGCCAGCAGCCCCGCGCGGATAAAGCAGTACTTC